This T cell receptor beta chain was documented in a study of OX40 agonist ivuxolimab in advanced cancers. Overall study context: Recorded diagnoses for dose-escalation patients were hepatocellular carcinoma, melanoma, renal cell or head and neck cancer.

Notes on the study in general: Nonresponders, in some cases, also had low normalized T-cell clonal expansion. There was clonal expansion of CD4+ and CD8+ blood T cells by week 6 at 0.1 to 3.0 mg/kg. Researchers report that CD8+ T cells had, on average, more expanded clones than CD4+.

Comments on this clone: Its antigen is not identified.

The V gene lost 0 bases and the J gene lost 6 bases, with 9 bases spanning the gap. There are 14 residues in the CDR3. Germline CDR1 reads SGDLS; CDR2 reads YYNGEE. The table came from immunoSEQ multiplex PCR; TCRdb's copy has only in-frame clones and leaves some out. Among about 27,000 clones listed, 85% were seen once. The chain couples TRBV9 to TRBJ2-2; D perhaps matches TRBD1 (5 bases). The sequence came from an adult with an advanced solid tumor such as melanoma, head and neck, liver or kidney cancer. The sequencing used CD4+ or CD8+ T cells sorted from blood, collected in a trial of the OX40 agonist ivuxolimab. CDR3 in amino acids: CASSVATRAGELFF. CDR3 coding DNA: TGTGCCAGCAGCGTAGCAACCAGGGCCGGGGAGCTGTTTTTT.